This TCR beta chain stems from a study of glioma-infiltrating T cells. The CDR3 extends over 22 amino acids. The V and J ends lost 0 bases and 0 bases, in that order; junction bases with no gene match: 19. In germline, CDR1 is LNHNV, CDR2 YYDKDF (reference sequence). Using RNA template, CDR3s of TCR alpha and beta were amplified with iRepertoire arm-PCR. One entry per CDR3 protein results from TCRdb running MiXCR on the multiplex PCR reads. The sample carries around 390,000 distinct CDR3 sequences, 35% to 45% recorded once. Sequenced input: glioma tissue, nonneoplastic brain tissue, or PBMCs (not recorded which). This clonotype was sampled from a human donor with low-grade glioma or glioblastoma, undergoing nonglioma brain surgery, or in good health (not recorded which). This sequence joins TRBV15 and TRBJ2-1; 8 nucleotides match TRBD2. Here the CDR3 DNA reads TGTGCCACCAGCAGAGAGGGTCGAGAGCGGGAGAAATCAGGATCCTCCTACAATGAGCAGTTCTTC. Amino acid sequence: CATSREGREREKSGSSYNEQFF.